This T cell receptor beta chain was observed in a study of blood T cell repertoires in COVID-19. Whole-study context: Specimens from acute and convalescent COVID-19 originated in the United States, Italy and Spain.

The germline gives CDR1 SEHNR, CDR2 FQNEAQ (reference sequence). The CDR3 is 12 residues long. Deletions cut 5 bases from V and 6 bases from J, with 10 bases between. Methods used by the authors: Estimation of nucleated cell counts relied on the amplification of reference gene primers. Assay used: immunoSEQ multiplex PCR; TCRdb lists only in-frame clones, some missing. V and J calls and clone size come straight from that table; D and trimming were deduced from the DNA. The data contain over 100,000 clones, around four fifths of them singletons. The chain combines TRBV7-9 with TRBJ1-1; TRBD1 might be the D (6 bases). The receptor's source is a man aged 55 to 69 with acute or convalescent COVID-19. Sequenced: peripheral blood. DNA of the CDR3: TGTGCCAGCAGCCGGGGGGCGGCTGAAGCTTTCTTT. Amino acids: CASSRGAAEAFF.